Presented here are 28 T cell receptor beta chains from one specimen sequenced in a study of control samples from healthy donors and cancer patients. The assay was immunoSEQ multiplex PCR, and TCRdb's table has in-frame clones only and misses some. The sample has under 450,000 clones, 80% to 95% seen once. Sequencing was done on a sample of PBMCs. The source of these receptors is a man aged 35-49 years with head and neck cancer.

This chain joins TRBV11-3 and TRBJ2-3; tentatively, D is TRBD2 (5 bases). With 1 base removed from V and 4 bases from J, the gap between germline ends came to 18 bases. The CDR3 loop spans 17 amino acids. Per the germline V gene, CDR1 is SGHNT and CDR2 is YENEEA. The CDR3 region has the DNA TGTGCCAGCAGCTTAGGGAGTAGCGAAACTCTCGCAGATACGCAGTATTTT. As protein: CASSLGSSETLADTQYF.

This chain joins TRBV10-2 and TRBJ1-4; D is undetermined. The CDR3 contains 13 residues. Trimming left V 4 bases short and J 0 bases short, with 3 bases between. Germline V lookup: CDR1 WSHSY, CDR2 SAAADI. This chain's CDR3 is CASSAATNEKLFF. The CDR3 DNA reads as TGCGCCAGCAGTGCTGCAACTAATGAAAAACTGTTTTTT.

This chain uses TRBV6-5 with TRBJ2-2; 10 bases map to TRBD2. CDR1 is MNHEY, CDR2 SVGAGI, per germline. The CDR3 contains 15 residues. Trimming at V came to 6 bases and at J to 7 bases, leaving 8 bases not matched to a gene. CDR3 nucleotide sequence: TGTGCCAGCAGCTCGCTAGCGGGGGTCGGCGGGGAGCTGTTTTTT. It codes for CASSSLAGVGGELFF.

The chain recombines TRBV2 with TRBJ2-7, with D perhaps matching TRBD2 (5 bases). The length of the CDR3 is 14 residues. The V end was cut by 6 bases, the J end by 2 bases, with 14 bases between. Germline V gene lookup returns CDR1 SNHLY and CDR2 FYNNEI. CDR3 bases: TGTGCCAGCAGCAGCGGTCCTGGGCCCTACGAGCAGTACTTC. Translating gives CASSSGPGPYEQYF. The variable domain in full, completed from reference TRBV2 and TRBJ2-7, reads EPEVTQTPSHQVTQMGQEVILRCVPISNHLYFYWYRQILGQKVEFLVSFYNNEISEKSEIFDDQFSVERPDGSNFTLKIRSTKLEDSAMYFCASSSGPGPYEQYFGPGTRLTVT.

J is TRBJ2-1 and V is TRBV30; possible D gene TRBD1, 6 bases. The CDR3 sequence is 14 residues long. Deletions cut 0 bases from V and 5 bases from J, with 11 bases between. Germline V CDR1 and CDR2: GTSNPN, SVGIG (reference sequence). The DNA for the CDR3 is TGTGCCTGGAGTGTGTGGGGGCGGGACAATGAGCAGTTCTTC. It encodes CAWSVWGRDNEQFF. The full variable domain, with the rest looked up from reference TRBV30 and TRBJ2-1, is SQTIHQWPATLVQPVGSPLSLECTVEGTSNPNLYWYRQAAGRGLQLLFYSVGIGQISSEVPQNLSASRPQDRQFILSSKKLLLSDSGFYLCAWSVWGRDNEQFFGPGTRLTVL.

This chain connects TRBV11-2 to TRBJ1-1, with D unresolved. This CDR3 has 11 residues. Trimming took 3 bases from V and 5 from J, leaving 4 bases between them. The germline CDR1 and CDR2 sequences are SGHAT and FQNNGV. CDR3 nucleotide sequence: TGTGCCAGCAGCTTCGAAACTGAAGCTTTCTTT. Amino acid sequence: CASSFETEAFF.

In nucleotides, the CDR3 is TGTGCCAGCGGATTCACGGTGAACACTGAAGCTTTCTTT. Translation gives CASGFTVNTEAFF. The chain links TRBV19 to TRBJ1-1; D uncertain. The ends were cut back, 9 bases at V and 0 bases at J, with 11 bases in the middle. The CDR3 consists of 13 residues. Looked up from germline, CDR1 is LNHDA and CDR2 is SQIVND (reference sequence).

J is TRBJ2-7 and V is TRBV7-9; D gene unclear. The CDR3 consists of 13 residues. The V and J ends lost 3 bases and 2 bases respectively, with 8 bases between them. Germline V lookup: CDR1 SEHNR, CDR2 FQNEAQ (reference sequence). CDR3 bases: TGTGCCAGCAGCTTTGGGGTGGCCTACGAGCAGTACTTC. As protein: CASSFGVAYEQYF.

CDR3 protein: CASSQNKGYNEKLFF. In DNA, the CDR3 is TGCGCCAGCAGCCAAAATAAGGGCTATAATGAAAAACTGTTTTTT. This sequence joins TRBV4-3 and TRBJ1-4, with unresolved D. Germline values: CDR1 LGHNA, CDR2 YSLEER. Deletions cut 2 bases from V and 4 bases from J, with 11 bases between. The CDR3 length is 15 residues.

The chain's CDR3 is CASTPGQGYNEQFF. CDR3 nucleotide sequence: TGCGCCAGCACGCCGGGACAGGGCTACAATGAGCAGTTCTTC. The rearrangement joins TRBV5-1 to TRBJ2-1, with TRBD1 matching over 9 bases. The V gene's germline CDR1 is SGHRS and CDR2 YFSETQ. The ends lost 6 bases at V and 3 bases at J; junction bases unmatched: 4. The CDR3 runs 14 residues. Filled out from reference TRBV5-1 and TRBJ2-1, the complete variable domain reads KAGVTQTPRYLIKTRGQQVTLSCSPISGHRSVSWYQQTPGQGLQFLFEYFSETQRNKGNFPGRFSGRQFSNSRSEMNVSTLELGDSALYLCASTPGQGYNEQFFGPGTRLTVL.

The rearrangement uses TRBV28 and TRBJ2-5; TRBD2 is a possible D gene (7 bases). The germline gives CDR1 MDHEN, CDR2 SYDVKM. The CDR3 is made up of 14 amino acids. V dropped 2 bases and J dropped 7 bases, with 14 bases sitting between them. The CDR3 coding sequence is TGTGCCAGCAGTTTACGAGGGGGGGGCGGGACCCAGTACTTC. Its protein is CASSLRGGGGTQYF.

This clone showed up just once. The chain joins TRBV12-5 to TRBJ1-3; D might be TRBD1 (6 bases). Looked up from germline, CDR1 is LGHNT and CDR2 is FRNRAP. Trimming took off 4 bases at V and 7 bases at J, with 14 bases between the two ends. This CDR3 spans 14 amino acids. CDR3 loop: CASGSQGMENTIYF. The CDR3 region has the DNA TGTGCTAGTGGTTCCCAGGGGATGGAGAACACCATATATTTT.

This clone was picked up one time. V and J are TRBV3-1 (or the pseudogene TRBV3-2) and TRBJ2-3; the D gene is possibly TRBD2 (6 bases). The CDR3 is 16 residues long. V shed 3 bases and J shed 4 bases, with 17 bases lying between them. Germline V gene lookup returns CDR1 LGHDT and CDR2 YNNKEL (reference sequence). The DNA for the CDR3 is TGTGCCAGCAGCCATGATCCCGGAGGGCGGGCAGATACGCAGTATTTT. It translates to CASSHDPGGRADTQYF.

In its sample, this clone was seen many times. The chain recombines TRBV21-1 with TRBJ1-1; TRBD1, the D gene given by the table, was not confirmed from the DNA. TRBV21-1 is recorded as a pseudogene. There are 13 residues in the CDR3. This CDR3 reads CASSKDRGSEAFF. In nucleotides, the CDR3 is TGTGCCAGCAGCAAAGACAGGGGCTCTGAAGCTTTCTTT.

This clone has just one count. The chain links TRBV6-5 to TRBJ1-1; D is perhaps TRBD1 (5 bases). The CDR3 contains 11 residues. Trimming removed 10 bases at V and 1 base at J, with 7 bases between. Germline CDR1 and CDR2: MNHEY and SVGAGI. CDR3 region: CATTGNTEAFF. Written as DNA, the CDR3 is TGTGCCACAACAGGGAACACTGAAGCTTTCTTT.

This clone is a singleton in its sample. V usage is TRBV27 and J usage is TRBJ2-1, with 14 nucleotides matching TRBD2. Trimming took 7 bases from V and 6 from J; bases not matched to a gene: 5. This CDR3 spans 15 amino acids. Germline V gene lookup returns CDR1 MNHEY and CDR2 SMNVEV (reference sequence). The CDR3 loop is CASTETSGGANEQFF. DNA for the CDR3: TGTGCCAGCACCGAGACTAGCGGGGGGGCCAATGAGCAGTTCTTC.

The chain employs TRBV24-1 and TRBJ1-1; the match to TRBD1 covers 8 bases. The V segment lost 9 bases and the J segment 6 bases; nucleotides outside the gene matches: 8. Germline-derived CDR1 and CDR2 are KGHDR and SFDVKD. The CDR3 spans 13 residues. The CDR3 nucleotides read TGTGCCACCCGCGGACAGGGTTCTCCTGAAGCTTTCTTT. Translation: CATRGQGSPEAFF.

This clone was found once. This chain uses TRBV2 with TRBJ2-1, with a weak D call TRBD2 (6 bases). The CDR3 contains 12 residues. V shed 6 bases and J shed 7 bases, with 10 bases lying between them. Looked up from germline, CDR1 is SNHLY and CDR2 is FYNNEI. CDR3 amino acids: CASRDRGNEQFF. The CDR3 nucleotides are TGTGCCAGCAGAGACCGGGGGAATGAGCAGTTCTTC.

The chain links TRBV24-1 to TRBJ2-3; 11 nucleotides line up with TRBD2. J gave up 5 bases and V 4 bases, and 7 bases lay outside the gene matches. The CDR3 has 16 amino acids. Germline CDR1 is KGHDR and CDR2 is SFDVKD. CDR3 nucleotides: TGTGCCACCAGTGAGGGTCTAGCGGGGGGAGTAGATACGCAGTATTTT. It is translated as CATSEGLAGGVDTQYF.

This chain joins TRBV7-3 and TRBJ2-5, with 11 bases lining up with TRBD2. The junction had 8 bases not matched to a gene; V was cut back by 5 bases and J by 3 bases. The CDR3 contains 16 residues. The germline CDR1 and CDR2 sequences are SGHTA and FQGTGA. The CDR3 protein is CASSPTSGGAEETQYF. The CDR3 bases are TGTGCCAGCAGCCCTACTAGCGGGGGTGCCGAAGAGACCCAGTACTTC.

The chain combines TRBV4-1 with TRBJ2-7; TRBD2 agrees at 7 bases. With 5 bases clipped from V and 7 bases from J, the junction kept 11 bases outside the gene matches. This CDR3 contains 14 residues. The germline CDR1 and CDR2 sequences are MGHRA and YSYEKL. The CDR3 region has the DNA TGCGCCAGCAGCTTCGACCTGACTAGCATGGAGCAGTACTTC. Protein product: CASSFDLTSMEQYF.

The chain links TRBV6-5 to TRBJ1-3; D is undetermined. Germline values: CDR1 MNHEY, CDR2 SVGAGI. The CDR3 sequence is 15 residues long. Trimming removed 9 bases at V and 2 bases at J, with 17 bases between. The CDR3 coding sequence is TGTGCCAGTAACCACATGGGGAACACTGGAAACACCATATATTTT. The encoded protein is CASNHMGNTGNTIYF.

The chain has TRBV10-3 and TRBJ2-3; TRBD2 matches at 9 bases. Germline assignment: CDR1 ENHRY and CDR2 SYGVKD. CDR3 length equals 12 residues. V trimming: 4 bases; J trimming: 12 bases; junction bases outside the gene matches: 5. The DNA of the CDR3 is TGTGCCATCAGTGGGGGGACTAGCACACAGTATTTT. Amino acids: CAISGGTSTQYF.

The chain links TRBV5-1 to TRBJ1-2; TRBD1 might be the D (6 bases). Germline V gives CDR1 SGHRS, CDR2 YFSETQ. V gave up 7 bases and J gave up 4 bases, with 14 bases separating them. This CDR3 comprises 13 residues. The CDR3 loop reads CASYDRTSYGYTF. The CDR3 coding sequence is TGCGCCAGCTACGACAGGACATCCTATGGCTACACCTTC.

The CDR3 DNA reads TGTGCCAGTAGTCCCCGGGACAGGGGTGCTTTCTTT. It yields the protein CASSPRDRGAFF. The V gene is TRBV19, the J gene TRBJ1-1; 10 nucleotides align to TRBD1. Germline values: CDR1 LNHDA, CDR2 SQIVND (reference sequence). This CDR3 is built from 12 residues. Germline trimming cut 5 bases from V and 11 bases from J; bases unmatched to any gene: 5.

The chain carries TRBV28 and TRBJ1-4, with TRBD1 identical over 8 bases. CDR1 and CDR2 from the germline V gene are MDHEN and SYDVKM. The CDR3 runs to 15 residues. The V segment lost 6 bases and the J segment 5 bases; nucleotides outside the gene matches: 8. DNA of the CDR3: TGTGCCAGCAGCGACCCGGGACAGGAGAATGAAAAACTGTTTTTT. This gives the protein CASSDPGQENEKLFF.

The CDR3, as DNA: TGCGCCAGCAGCTTGCCGACTAGCGGGGGCACCGGGGAGCTGTTTTTT. Its protein is CASSLPTSGGTGELFF. This chain connects TRBV5-1 to TRBJ2-2; 12 bases match TRBD2. The germline gives CDR1 SGHRS, CDR2 YFSETQ. The junction had 2 bases not matched to a gene; V was cut back by 1 base and J by 4 bases. This CDR3 contains 16 residues.

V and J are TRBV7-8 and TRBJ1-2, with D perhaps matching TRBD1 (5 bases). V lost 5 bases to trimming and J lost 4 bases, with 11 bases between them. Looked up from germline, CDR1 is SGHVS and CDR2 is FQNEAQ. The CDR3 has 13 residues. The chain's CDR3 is CASSEGRTYGYTF. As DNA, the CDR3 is TGTGCCAGCAGCGAGGGACGGACCTATGGCTACACCTTC.